The 28 T cell receptor beta chains given below trace back to one sample, sequenced in a study of Graves' ophthalmopathy and Graves' hyperthyroidism. Amplification of the TCR beta CDR3 regions used RNA transcripts (as template). After a first-round RT-PCR with HTBI primers, a second-round multiplex PCR was run. TCRdb ran MiXCR on the multiplex PCR reads and lists one entry per CDR3 protein. The sample holds approximately 500,000 distinct CDR3 sequences, around 14% seen once. Source material: blood. The origin of the receptors is a woman in her twenties or thirties with Graves' ophthalmopathy.

This clonotype came up many times. V and J are TRBV6-1 and TRBJ2-2, with 8 bases identical to TRBD2. In germline, CDR1 is MNHNS, CDR2 SASEGT. The trim removed 5 bases at V and 5 bases at J, leaving 4 bases unmatched. This CDR3 is built from 14 residues. The DNA for the CDR3 is TGTGCCAGCAGTCCACTAGCGGAGACCGGGGAGCTGTTTTTT. Translation: CASSPLAETGELFF.

The V and J genes are TRBV7-2 and TRBJ2-2; perhaps D is TRBD1 or TRBD2 (5 bases each). CDR3 length equals 15 residues. V was pared by 4 bases and J by 3 bases, with 12 bases between. Germline V lookup: CDR1 SGHTA, CDR2 FQGNSA. CDR3 sequence reads: CASSSRDAYTGELFF. The CDR3 region has the DNA TGTGCCAGCAGCTCCCGGGACGCATACACCGGGGAGCTGTTTTTT. Combining the CDR3 with reference TRBV7-2 and TRBJ2-2 gives the whole variable domain GAGVSQSPSNKVTEKGKDVELRCDPISGHTALYWYRQSLGQGLEFLIYFQGNSAPDKSGLPSDRFSAERTGGSVSTLTIQRTQQEDSAVYLCASSSRDAYTGELFFGEGSRLTVL.

A few counts support this clonotype. The CDR3 is CASSRAGGQETQYF. The CDR3 DNA reads as TGTGCCAGCAGCCGGGCAGGGGGACAAGAGACCCAGTACTTC. V is TRBV7-9 and J is TRBJ2-5; the match to TRBD1 covers 7 bases. V was clipped by 5 bases and J by 2 bases; unmatched bases: 5. Germline V gene sequence: CDR1 SEHNR, CDR2 FQNEAQ (reference sequence). The CDR3 runs to 14 residues.

This clonotype was seen only a few times. CDR3 nucleotide sequence: TGTGCCAGCAGCCAAGAGGGGTCGTGGAGCTCCTACGAGCAGTACTTC. Amino acids: CASSQEGSWSSYEQYF. The gene calls are TRBV3-1 and TRBJ2-7; D is unclear. The CDR3 is 16 residues long. Trimming stripped 0 bases from V and 0 bases from J, with 12 bases between. Germline V gene lookup returns CDR1 LGHDT and CDR2 YNNKEL (reference sequence).

This clonotype has ten or more counts. V and J are TRBV6-1 and TRBJ1-2; possible D gene TRBD1, 5 bases. There are 13 residues in the CDR3. In germline, CDR1 is MNHNS, CDR2 SASEGT. V was shortened by 1 base and J by 4 bases, with 7 bases between the two germline ends. CDR3 in amino acids: CASSEVGTYGYTF. In DNA, the CDR3 is TGTGCCAGCAGTGAAGTGGGGACCTATGGCTACACCTTC.

The chain uses TRBV30 and TRBJ2-7, with D perhaps matching TRBD1 (6 bases). This CDR3 spans 14 amino acids. The germline V gene encodes CDR1 GTSNPN and CDR2 SVGIG (reference sequence). V was clipped by 3 bases and J by 4 bases, with 16 bases between them. CDR3 DNA sequence: TGTGCCTGGAGGGGCAGAGGGGGATCATACGAGCAGTACTTC. Its translation: CAWRGRGGSYEQYF. The full variable domain, completed using reference TRBV30 and TRBJ2-7, is SQTIHQWPATLVQPVGSPLSLECTVEGTSNPNLYWYRQAAGRGLQLLFYSVGIGQISSEVPQNLSASRPQDRQFILSSKKLLLSDSGFYLCAWRGRGGSYEQYFGPGTRLTVT.

This clonotype was seen repeatedly, ten times or more. The chain employs TRBV27 and TRBJ1-5, with D possibly TRBD1 on 5 matching bases. This CDR3 contains 14 residues. Trimming pared 2 bases from V and 4 bases from J, leaving 9 bases between. Germline-derived CDR1 and CDR2 are MNHEY and SMNVEV (reference sequence). CDR3 loop: CASSLGGENQPQHF. The CDR3 DNA sequence: TGTGCCAGCAGTTTAGGAGGGGAAAATCAGCCCCAGCATTTT.

This clonotype was counted many times. This chain connects TRBV27 to TRBJ1-2, with 7 bases lining up with TRBD1. Germline CDR1 is MNHEY and CDR2 is SMNVEV (reference sequence). The CDR3 is 12 amino acids. V lost 6 bases, J lost 4 bases, and 2 bases stayed unmatched. CDR3 DNA: TGTGCCAGCAGGACAGGGTCCTATGGCTACACCTTC. Amino acids: CASRTGSYGYTF.

The CDR3 loop reads CASSGIKGDTEAFF. In DNA, the CDR3 is TGCGCCAGCAGCGGAATTAAAGGGGACACTGAAGCTTTCTTT. The J gene is TRBJ1-1, the V gene TRBV5-1; D perhaps matches TRBD1 (5 bases). Germline CDR1 and CDR2: SGHRS and YFSETQ. The CDR3 totals 14 residues. V lost 4 bases to trimming and J lost 3 bases, with 13 bases between them.

Many counts were recorded for this clonotype. The chain uses TRBV20-1 and TRBJ2-2; D unresolved. The CDR3 is 11 amino acids. Germline V CDR1 and CDR2: DFQATT, SNEGSKA (reference sequence). The CDR3 DNA sequence: TGCAGCGCATTCGGGACCGGGGAGCTGTTTTTT. This encodes CSAFGTGELFF.

This clonotype appeared many times. The chain carries TRBV7-3 and TRBJ2-5; TRBD2 matches at 10 bases. V shed 5 bases, J shed 5 bases, and the junction held 11 bases outside the gene matches. The CDR3 runs to 16 residues. In germline, CDR1 is SGHTA, CDR2 FQGTGA. The CDR3 loop is CASSPGAGGPEETQYF. In DNA form, the CDR3 reads TGTGCCAGCAGCCCCGGAGCGGGAGGGCCCGAGGAGACCCAGTACTTC.

This CDR3 reads CASSQDPTNLYNEQFF. The CDR3 nucleotides are TGTGCCAGCAGCCAAGATCCCACTAATCTTTACAATGAGCAGTTCTTC. This chain joins TRBV3-1 and TRBJ2-1; D ambiguous. Germline V lookup: CDR1 LGHDT, CDR2 YNNKEL (reference sequence). The V and J ends lost 0 bases and 4 bases respectively, with 13 bases between them. The CDR3 consists of 16 residues.

This clonotype was observed many times. V usage is TRBV19 and J usage is TRBJ1-1; 8 positions agree with TRBD1. Trimming at V came to 3 bases and at J to 8 bases, leaving 8 bases not matched to a gene. The CDR3 covers 14 residues. Germline V CDR1 and CDR2: LNHDA, SQIVND (reference sequence). As DNA, the CDR3 is TGTGCCAGTAGTATCTACCAGGGGGCCGGGGAAGCTTTCTTT. It is translated as CASSIYQGAGEAFF.

This clonotype was seen repeatedly, ten times or more. The rearrangement joins TRBV7-9 to TRBJ2-5; 7 bases are shared with TRBD2. Per germline, CDR1 SEHNR and CDR2 FQNEAQ (reference sequence). V lost 3 bases and J lost 5; bases outside the gene matches: 6. This CDR3 region has 14 residues. CDR3 sequence: CASSFAGVWETQYF. The CDR3 region has the DNA TGTGCCAGCAGCTTCGCGGGAGTCTGGGAGACCCAGTACTTC.

This clonotype was recorded many times. CDR3: CASSQTDGNNQPQHF. The CDR3 nucleotides read TGTGCCAGCAGCCAGACGGACGGTAACAATCAGCCCCAGCATTTT. V usage is TRBV27 and J usage is TRBJ1-5, with unresolved D. CDR1 is MNHEY, CDR2 SMNVEV, per germline (reference sequence). The length of the CDR3 is 15 residues. Trimming shortened V by 6 bases and J by 3 bases, and 15 bases separated the two germline ends.

The CDR3 here is CASSLRGGRIEQYF. CDR3 in DNA: TGTGCCAGCAGTTTGCGGGGCGGGCGGATCGAGCAGTACTTC. V gene TRBV6-2 or TRBV6-3 combines with J gene TRBJ2-7; weak D call: TRBD2 (6 bases). In germline, CDR1 is MNHEY, CDR2 SVGEGT. The CDR3 extends over 14 amino acids. V shed 4 bases and J shed 6 bases, with 16 bases lying between them.

This clonotype was detected ten times or more. This rearrangement joins TRBV6-2 or TRBV6-3 to TRBJ2-7; the match to TRBD1 covers 8 bases. After removal of 5 bases from V and 4 bases from J, the junction contained 10 bases not matched to a gene. Germline V gene sequence: CDR1 MNHEY, CDR2 SVGEGT. This CDR3 is 15 amino acids long. The CDR3 here is CASSRPGTGGYEQYF. CDR3 DNA: TGTGCCAGCAGTCGACCGGGGACAGGAGGTTACGAGCAGTACTTC.

At least ten counts were recorded for this clonotype. The V and J genes are TRBV7-8 and TRBJ2-7; D is possibly TRBD1 (6 bases). The length of the CDR3 is 14 residues. The ends were cut back, 5 bases at V and 3 bases at J, with 14 bases in the middle. Germline V gives CDR1 SGHVS, CDR2 FQNEAQ. CDR3 residues: CASSHETGGYEQYF. CDR3 nucleotides: TGTGCCAGCAGCCACGAGACAGGCGGCTACGAGCAGTACTTC.

This clonotype was seen repeatedly, ten times or more. The chain uses TRBV18 and TRBJ1-1; TRBD1 might be the D (5 bases). The CDR3 covers 11 residues. V lost 4 bases to trimming and J lost 10 bases, with 10 bases between them. CDR1 and CDR2 from the germline V gene are KGHSH and LQKENI. This CDR3 is CASSLTELAFF. CDR3 nucleotides: TGTGCCAGCTCACTGACAGAATTAGCTTTCTTT.

This clonotype was seen many times. The rearrangement joins TRBV20-1 to TRBJ1-2, with 8 bases aligning to TRBD1. With 7 bases clipped from V and 2 bases from J, the junction kept 15 bases outside the gene matches. The CDR3 runs to 16 residues. In germline, CDR1 is DFQATT, CDR2 SNEGSKA (reference sequence). The CDR3 bases are TGCAGTGTTCCTGGACAGGGAGGTGGCCCAAACTATGGCTACACCTTC. As protein: CSVPGQGGGPNYGYTF.

This clonotype has ten or more counts. The chain combines TRBV24-1 with TRBJ1-5, with unresolved D. Trimming cost V 9 bases and J 0 bases, with 11 bases left between them. Germline V gene lookup returns CDR1 KGHDR and CDR2 SFDVKD. CDR3 length equals 14 residues. CDR3 protein: CATGPGYSNQPQHF. The DNA of the CDR3 is TGTGCCACCGGGCCTGGGTATAGCAATCAGCCCCAGCATTTT.

This clonotype was recorded at least ten times. The chain carries TRBV29-1 and TRBJ1-6, with 7 bases identical to TRBD1. The trim removed 5 bases at V and 7 bases at J, leaving 11 bases unmatched. The CDR3 loop spans 15 amino acids. Germline values: CDR1 SQVTM, CDR2 ANQGSEA. CDR3 in DNA: TGCAGCGTTAAAGGGACAGCGAATTCCAATTCACCCCTCCACTTT. This translates into CSVKGTANSNSPLHF.

This clonotype was recorded at least ten times. The gene calls are TRBV5-1 and TRBJ2-7, with D possibly called TRBD1 or TRBD2 (5 bases each). Germline V gene sequence: CDR1 SGHRS, CDR2 YFSETQ. Trimming took 1 base from V and 0 from J, leaving 17 bases between them. This CDR3 comprises 17 residues. The CDR3 DNA is TGCGCCAGCAGCTTGAATCTACCAGGGACGGGCTCCTACGAGCAGTACTTC. Encoded protein: CASSLNLPGTGSYEQYF.

This clonotype was found a few times. The rearrangement links TRBV9 to TRBJ1-6, with a weak D call TRBD1 (6 bases). The germline gives CDR1 SGDLS, CDR2 YYNGEE. The CDR3 length is 15 residues. V lost 2 bases and J lost 8, with 14 bases in between. The chain's CDR3 is CASSVHREGDSPLHF. In nucleotides, the CDR3 is TGTGCCAGCAGCGTCCACAGGGAAGGTGATTCACCCCTCCACTTT.

This clonotype was seen more than once but under ten times. The J gene is TRBJ2-2, the V gene TRBV30; 7 bases line up with TRBD2. CDR3 length: 16 residues. The trim removed 4 bases at V and 0 bases at J, leaving 8 bases unmatched. Germline CDR1 is GTSNPN and CDR2 is SVGIG (reference sequence). CDR3 region: CAWIYSGRANTGELFF. The CDR3 DNA reads as TGTGCCTGGATCTATAGCGGGCGCGCGAACACCGGGGAGCTGTTTTTT. The complete variable domain, with remaining parts taken from reference TRBV30 and TRBJ2-2, reads SQTIHQWPATLVQPVGSPLSLECTVEGTSNPNLYWYRQAAGRGLQLLFYSVGIGQISSEVPQNLSASRPQDRQFILSSKKLLLSDSGFYLCAWIYSGRANTGELFFGEGSRLTVL.

This clonotype was counted ten times or more. V and J are TRBV5-8 and TRBJ2-7; D not resolved. CDR3 length: 15 residues. V lost 3 bases and J 0 bases, leaving 13 bases between the germline ends. Germline-derived CDR1 and CDR2 are SGHTS and YDEGEE. CDR3 in amino acids: CASSSVSFSSYEQYF. CDR3 sequence (DNA): TGTGCCAGCAGCTCCGTAAGTTTCAGCTCCTACGAGCAGTACTTC.

The rearrangement uses TRBV4-3 and TRBJ2-5; 9 bases line up with TRBD1. The V segment lost 2 bases and the J segment 1 base; nucleotides outside the gene matches: 2. The CDR3 runs 15 residues. CDR1 is LGHNA, CDR2 YSLEER, per germline. The chain's CDR3 is CASSQKGQGQETQYF. In DNA, the CDR3 is TGCGCCAGCAGCCAAAAGGGACAGGGCCAAGAGACCCAGTACTTC.

This clonotype was seen at least ten times. The chain uses TRBV9 and TRBJ1-2; TRBD1 aligns across 8 bases. The length of the CDR3 is 16 residues. In germline, CDR1 is SGDLS, CDR2 YYNGEE. The V gene end was trimmed by 1 base and the J gene end by 7 bases; junction bases not matched to a gene: 12. CDR3 DNA: TGTGCCAGCAGCGTATCCCCACGGACAGGGCTAGGTGGCTACACCTTC. The encoded protein is CASSVSPRTGLGGYTF.